This is a list of T cell receptor beta chains from one sample in a study of shared clonotypes between healthy human individuals. Sequencing was performed with immunoSEQ multiplex PCR; in TCRdb, only in-frame clones are kept and a portion is missing. The table has approximately 100,000 clones, more than 65% seen once. The sample was memory CD8+ T cells sorted from blood. The source of these receptors is a woman under 40 in good health. Each CDR3 is given with its conserved first and last residue. A D gene is named only where the DNA matches it firmly. Size tells how often a clone was seen (once, few, many) or the class of an expanded clone, and some rows leave it out.

cdr3_aa	cdr3_nt	d_call	v_call	j_call	clone_size
CASSPGQGANEQYF	TGCGCCAGCAGCCCGGGACAGGGGGCGAACGAGCAGTACTTC	TRBD1	TRBV5-1	TRBJ2-7	few
CSVVGPGGGNYNEQFF	TGCAGCGTTGTGGGACCCGGAGGTGGGAACTACAATGAGCAGTTCTTC	-	TRBV29-1	TRBJ2-1	-
CASSDRPGGSGYTF	TGTGCCAGCAGTGATCGGCCAGGGGGCTCTGGCTACACCTTC	TRBD1	TRBV27	TRBJ1-2	-
CASSSYQETQYF	TGTGCCAGCAGCTCATACCAAGAGACCCAGTACTTC	-	TRBV13	TRBJ2-5	-
CASSPQGWDTDTQYF	TGTGCCAGCAGCCCGCAGGGATGGGACACAGATACGCAGTATTTT	-	TRBV7-9	TRBJ2-3	-
CASSHILDRAGDRDEQFF	TGCGCCAGCAGTCATATTTTAGACAGGGCAGGAGATCGGGATGAGCAGTTCTTC	TRBD1	TRBV23-1	TRBJ2-1	-
CASSISGNSYNEQFF	TGTGCCAGCAGCATTAGCGGGAACTCCTACAATGAGCAGTTCTTC	TRBD2	TRBV27	TRBJ2-1	-
CASSPFSGTANEKLFF	TGTGCCAGCAGCCCATTCTCCGGGACGGCGAATGAAAAACTGTTTTTT	-	TRBV7-9	TRBJ1-4	-
CASSIEGAHRTPLHF	TGTGCCAGTAGTATTGAGGGGGCCCATCGGACACCCCTCCACTTT	TRBD1	TRBV19	TRBJ1-6	once
CASSEVAANEQFF	TGTGCCAGCAGTGAGGTAGCGGCCAATGAGCAGTTCTTC	-	TRBV2	TRBJ2-1	-
CSVEEGRQEGYTF	TGCAGCGTTGAAGAGGGGAGACAAGAAGGCTACACCTTC	-	TRBV29-1	TRBJ1-2	-
CASSQDQEQPQHF	TGCGCCAGCAGCCAAGATCAGGAACAGCCCCAGCATTTT	-	TRBV4-1	TRBJ1-5	-
CASSSGRDRTRPTQYF	TGTGCCAGCAGCTCTGGCCGGGACAGAACCCGACCTACGCAGTATTTT	TRBD1	TRBV7-9	TRBJ2-3	once
CASSEQASGTVEQYF	TGTGCCAGCAGTGAACAGGCTAGCGGGACCGTCGAGCAGTACTTC	TRBD2	TRBV2	TRBJ2-7	-
CSVEWSHEQYF	TGCAGCGTTGAGTGGAGCCACGAGCAGTACTTC	-	TRBV29-1	TRBJ2-7	few
CASSYLSTEDDSGYTF	TGTGCCAGCAGTTACCTCTCGACAGAGGATGACTCTGGCTACACCTTC	-	TRBV6-6	TRBJ1-2	-
CASSLIASGEQFF	TGTGCCAGCAGTTTGATAGCTAGCGGTGAGCAGTTCTTC	TRBD2	TRBV27	TRBJ2-1	few
CASSQEGQTGVTEAFF	TGCGCCAGCAGCCAAGAAGGGCAGACAGGGGTTACTGAAGCTTTCTTT	TRBD1	TRBV4-1	TRBJ1-1	once
CASRGRAGEEYEQFF	TGCGCCAGCAGGGGTAGAGCGGGAGAGGAGTATGAGCAGTTCTTC	TRBD2	TRBV5-1	TRBJ2-1	-
CASSLEAGGPYEQYF	TGTGCCAGCAGCTTAGAGGCGGGAGGGCCCTACGAGCAGTACTTC	TRBD2	TRBV7-2	TRBJ2-7	-
CASSELLEGAGELFF	TGTGCCAGCAGTGAACTGCTGGAGGGGGCCGGGGAGCTGTTTTTT	-	TRBV10-3	TRBJ2-2	-
CSVKLAGYYEQYF	TGCAGCGTTAAGCTAGCGGGGTACTACGAGCAGTACTTC	TRBD2	TRBV29-1	TRBJ2-7	-
CASSVEVIDPNGELFF	TGTGCCAGCAGCGTCGAAGTGATAGACCCGAATGGGGAGCTGTTTTTT	-	TRBV9	TRBJ2-2	once
CNARGAGYTF	TGCAATGCTAGAGGGGCTGGCTACACCTTC	-	TRBV20-1	TRBJ1-2	-
CASSYSGAEAFF	TGTGCCAGCAGCTACAGTGGGGCTGAAGCTTTCTTT	-	TRBV5-6	TRBJ1-1	-
CASRPQRDNYEQYF	TGTGCCAGCAGACCACAACGGGACAACTACGAGCAGTACTTC	-	TRBV11-3	TRBJ2-7	once
CASSRDRGLTYEQYF	TGCGCCAGCAGCCGGGACAGGGGGTTAACCTACGAGCAGTACTTC	TRBD1	TRBV5-1	TRBJ2-7	-
CASSLVSGSSYNEQFF	TGTGCCAGCAGCTTAGTTAGCGGGAGCTCCTACAATGAGCAGTTCTTC	TRBD2	TRBV7-9	TRBJ2-1	-
CASSSSGGNTNEKLFF	TGTGCCAGCAGTTCTTCCGGGGGGAATACTAATGAAAAACTGTTTTTT	-	TRBV27	TRBJ1-4	once
CASSLDFVSGGWPDTQYF	TGTGCCAGCAGCTTAGATTTTGTCTCAGGGGGCTGGCCAGATACGCAGTATTTT	TRBD1	TRBV11-2	TRBJ2-3	-
CASSFGRGDVQPQHF	TGTGCCAGCAGTTTCGGCAGGGGGGACGTTCAGCCCCAGCATTTT	TRBD1	TRBV28	TRBJ1-5	-
CASRRIATGGTYEQYF	TGTGCCAGTAGAAGGATTGCGACAGGAGGAACCTACGAGCAGTACTTC	-	TRBV19	TRBJ2-7	-
CASSRDGYEQYF	TGTGCCAGCAGCCGGGACGGTTACGAGCAGTACTTC	-	TRBV11-2	TRBJ2-7	-
CASSEVGGGGTGELFF	TGTGCCAGCAGTGAAGTTGGAGGGGGAGGCACCGGGGAGCTGTTTTTT	-	TRBV6-1	TRBJ2-2	few
CASSPRVLGGQAYYGYTF	TGTGCCAGCAGCCCGCGAGTTTTAGGGGGACAGGCGTACTATGGCTACACCTTC	TRBD1	TRBV9	TRBJ1-2	-
CSASRRGEQYF	TGCAGTGCCTCCCGTCGGGGCGAGCAGTACTTC	-	TRBV20-1	TRBJ2-7	-
CASSLGLAGDIPHEQYF	TGCGCCAGCAGCTTGGGACTAGCGGGAGATATCCCCCACGAGCAGTACTTC	TRBD2	TRBV5-1	TRBJ2-7	-
CASSGIQGSREKLFF	TGTGCCAGCAGTGGAATCCAGGGGTCTCGGGAAAAACTGTTTTTT	-	TRBV25-1	TRBJ1-4	-
CASKGTSGRDLQYF	TGTGCCAGCAAGGGGACTAGCGGGAGGGACCTACAGTACTTC	TRBD2	TRBV2	TRBJ2-7	-
CASRPGAVRATHEQFF	TGTGCCAGCAGACCTGGGGCGGTCAGGGCTACCCATGAGCAGTTCTTC	-	TRBV27	TRBJ2-1	-
CASSFGRYNEQFF	TGTGCCAGCAGTTTCGGGCGGTACAATGAGCAGTTCTTC	-	TRBV28	TRBJ2-1	few
CASSQSMGGYEQYF	TGCGCCAGCAGCCAATCGATGGGTGGCTACGAGCAGTACTTC	-	TRBV4-1	TRBJ2-7	-
CASSEMGAGEKLFF	TGTGCCAGCAGTGAAATGGGGGCTGGTGAAAAACTGTTTTTT	-	TRBV2	TRBJ1-4	-
CASSQSVRGDTQYF	TGTGCCAGCAGCCAATCCGTCCGGGGAGATACGCAGTATTTT	-	TRBV16	TRBJ2-3	-
CAISEDGVGVYF	TGTGCCATCAGTGAAGACGGGGTAGGGGTGTACTTC	-	TRBV10-3	TRBJ2-5	once
CASKGLAAQETQYF	TGTGCCAGTAAGGGTCTAGCGGCACAAGAGACCCAGTACTTC	TRBD2	TRBV19	TRBJ2-5	-
CASSAGTEETQYF	TGTGCCAGCAGCGCTGGGACAGAAGAGACCCAGTACTTC	TRBD1	TRBV7-6	TRBJ2-5	-
CASSLEGSGPEAFF	TGTGCCAGCAGCTTAGAAGGGAGCGGTCCTGAAGCTTTCTTT	-	TRBV13	TRBJ1-1	-
CASSPNRYEQYF	TGTGCCAGCAGTCCCAACAGATACGAGCAGTACTTC	-	TRBV14	TRBJ2-7	few
CASSDPSGRAYEQYF	TGTGCCAGCAGTGACCCTAGCGGGAGGGCATACGAGCAGTACTTC	TRBD2	TRBV2	TRBJ2-7	-
CASSTHRRAGTNEKLFF	TGTGCCAGTAGTACCCACCGGAGGGCAGGAACTAATGAAAAACTGTTTTTT	-	TRBV19	TRBJ1-4	-
CASSKGLGDYNEQFF	TGTGCCAGCAGTAAGGGGCTGGGGGATTACAATGAGCAGTTCTTC	-	TRBV28	TRBJ2-1	-
CAISERLAGGTNGEQYF	TGTGCCATCAGTGAGCGCCTAGCGGGAGGTACCAATGGCGAGCAGTACTTC	TRBD2	TRBV10-3	TRBJ2-7	-
CASSYSGGSSYNEQFF	TGTGCCAGCAGTTACAGCGGGGGAAGCTCCTACAATGAGCAGTTCTTC	TRBD2	TRBV6-5	TRBJ2-1	few
CASSALAGEPDTQYF	TGTGCCAGCAGTGCCTTAGCGGGAGAACCAGATACGCAGTATTTT	TRBD2	TRBV6-1	TRBJ2-3	many
CASSTGLDEQFF	TGTGCCAGTAGTACCGGACTGGACGAGCAGTTCTTC	-	TRBV19	TRBJ2-1	many
CASSWGETGNYGYTF	TGTGCCAGCAGTTGGGGGGAGACAGGCAACTATGGCTACACCTTC	-	TRBV6-5	TRBJ1-2	many
CASKKSGGRNTEAFF	TGTGCCAGCAAGAAGTCAGGGGGCCGGAACACTGAAGCTTTCTTT	TRBD1	TRBV28	TRBJ1-1	-
CASSSTEGPNEAFF	TGTGCCAGTAGTAGTACAGAGGGACCAAATGAAGCTTTCTTT	-	TRBV19	TRBJ1-1	once